This T cell receptor beta chain was captured by sequencing in a study of blood T cell repertoires in COVID-19. About the research overall: Collection of acute and convalescent COVID-19 samples took place in the United States, Italy and Spain.

Authors' analysis steps: Amplification of reference gene primers provided the estimated nucleated cell counts. Some clones are missing from TCRdb's copy, which holds only in-frame ones; the method was immunoSEQ multiplex PCR. That table is the source of V, J and clone size, and D and trimming were worked out from the DNA. Of tens of thousands of clones in the sample, approximately 82% were seen once. Per the germline V gene, CDR1 is SGHNT and CDR2 is YENEEA. Trimming took 4 bases from V and 6 from J, leaving 23 bases between them. This CDR3 has 17 residues. Sample: peripheral blood. The rearrangement joins TRBV11-3 to TRBJ2-3, with D possibly TRBD1 on 7 matching bases. This clonotype originated in a human donor in a cohort sampled during active COVID-19. The DNA for the CDR3 is TGTGCCAGCAGCTCTCAGGGGGGCGGTAACCCCCGGGATACGCAGTATTTT. Amino acids: CASSSQGGGNPRDTQYF.